This T cell receptor beta chain was recorded in a study of regulatory T cells in long-lasting Graves disease. Study overall: New Graves' disease cases had less than 3 months of antithyroid drugs.

CDR1 is SGHVS and CDR2 is FNYEAQ in the germline V gene. This CDR3 contains 15 residues. With 3 bases clipped from V and 2 bases from J, the junction kept 5 bases outside the gene matches. Time point meaning: newly diagnosed GD, antithyroid drugs for less than 3 months. PBMCs were the source of the RNA used for TCR sequencing. In this sample, this clonotype turned up a few times. The antigen remains undetermined. General observations from the study: TRBV28, TRBJ1-2 and TRBJ2-5 were segments that persistent disease favored.

With iRepertoire HTBI primers and Arm-PCR of CDR3 regions, TCR beta libraries were built. MiXCR was run by TCRdb on the multiplex PCR reads, yielding one entry per CDR3 protein. The sample holds roughly 250,000 distinct CDR3 sequences, under 20% seen once. These data are also associated with another study on T cells in Graves' hyperthyroidism and ophthalmopathy.

The receptor was isolated from a woman aged 25-40 years with Graves disease. This specimen consisted of peripheral blood mononuclear cells (PBMCs), obtained at new diagnosis, from a patient treated with antithyroid drugs. The chain combines TRBV7-6 with TRBJ2-7, with 9 positions matching TRBD1. This chain's CDR3 is CASSFGTGPPYEQYF. CDR3 coding DNA: TGTGCCAGCAGCTTCGGGACAGGGCCCCCCTACGAGCAGTACTTC.